This T cell receptor beta chain was found in a study of blood T cell repertoires in COVID-19. For the study at large: The study drew acute and convalescent COVID-19 samples from the United States, Italy and Spain. The analysed material was cDNA or gDNA that came from T cells, B-cell-depleted T cells, or PBMCs.

The repertoire was sequenced with immunoSEQ multiplex PCR; TCRdb's copy has only in-frame clones and lacks some. This table has 75,000 to 95,000 clones, more than 85% appearing once. The ends lost 7 bases at V and 7 bases at J; junction bases unmatched: 9. There are 13 residues in the CDR3. V is TRBV12-3 or TRBV12-4 and J is TRBJ1-1, with TRBD1 matching over 7 bases. The sequence came from a man in his 60s with acute or convalescent COVID-19. Sequencing input: peripheral blood. CDR3 amino acids: CASTPRGFGEAFF. CDR3 sequence (DNA): TGTGCCAGCACCCCCAGGGGGTTCGGTGAAGCTTTCTTT.